This TCR beta chain was documented in a study of blood T cell repertoires in COVID-19. Background on the study: From T cells, B-cell-depleted T cells, or PBMCs came the material, which was cDNA or gDNA.

The CDR3 has 18 amino acids. The junction had 13 bases not matched to a gene; V was cut back by 7 bases and J by 0 bases. Germline CDR1 is LGHNA and CDR2 is YNFKEQ. This table comes from immunoSEQ multiplex PCR, and its TCRdb copy is limited to in-frame clones, with some not included. The sample yields roughly 700,000 clones, about 90% seen once. The V gene is TRBV4-2, the J gene TRBJ1-3; 9 positions match TRBD1. The material sequenced was peripheral blood. This clonotype was sampled from a woman between 18 and 29 years old with acute or convalescent COVID-19. CDR3 region: CASTTPWDRDRSGNTIYF. CDR3 nucleotide sequence: TGTGCCAGCACCACCCCGTGGGACAGGGACCGCTCTGGAAACACCATATATTTT.